These 17 T cell receptor beta chains originate from one sample sequenced in a study of cytomegalovirus exposure and HLA in healthy donors. The PCR contained 60 Vbeta and 13 Jbeta primers. Some clones are missing from TCRdb's copy, which holds only in-frame ones; the method was immunoSEQ multiplex PCR. The table shows around 210,000 clones, with around 80% occurring only once. The sequencing sample was made of PBMCs. These TCRs come from a boy aged 5 to 17 in good health and CMV-seronegative.

The V call is TRBV7-8, the J call TRBJ1-2; tentatively, D is TRBD1 (5 bases). The ends were cut back, 2 bases at V and 7 bases at J, with 14 bases in the middle. CDR3 length equals 14 residues. CDR1 is SGHVS and CDR2 is FQNEAQ in the germline V gene. The CDR3: CASSLWEGMGGYTF. CDR3 in DNA: TGTGCCAGCAGCTTATGGGAGGGGATGGGTGGCTACACCTTC. Looking up the rest from reference TRBV7-8 and TRBJ1-2 gives the full variable domain: GAGVSQSPRYKVAKRGQDVALRCDPISGHVSLFWYQQALGQGPEFLTYFQNEAQLDKSGLPSDRFFAERPEGSVSTLKIQRTQQEDSAVYLCASSLWEGMGGYTFGSGTRLTVV.

This clone has only a few counts. The chain couples TRBV9 to TRBJ1-4; TRBD1 agrees at 10 bases. The CDR3 consists of 14 residues. Germline values: CDR1 SGDLS, CDR2 YYNGEE. The J segment lost 8 bases and the V segment lost 3 bases, leaving 4 bases of the junction unmatched. DNA of the CDR3: TGTGCCAGCAGCGATCGGACAGGGGGGGAAAAACTGTTTTTT. This codes for CASSDRTGGEKLFF.

This chain links TRBV19 with TRBJ1-4; D possibly corresponds to TRBD1 (5 bases). CDR1 is LNHDA and CDR2 is SQIVND in the germline V gene (reference sequence). The V and J ends lost 1 base and 5 bases respectively, with 11 bases between them. The CDR3 consists of 15 residues. In nucleotides, the CDR3 is TGTGCCAGTAGTATAGTGGGCAGGGAAAATGAAAAACTGTTTTTT. Amino acid sequence: CASSIVGRENEKLFF.

This clone turned up a few times. J is TRBJ2-1 and V is TRBV11-2; TRBD2 agrees at 8 bases. The CDR3 totals 16 residues. CDR1 and CDR2 (germline): SGHAT, FQNNGV. With 2 bases clipped from V and 4 bases from J, the junction kept 7 bases outside the gene matches. The CDR3 DNA is TGTGCCAGCAGCTTACGAAGGACTAGCATATACAATGAGCAGTTCTTC. It specifies CASSLRRTSIYNEQFF.

This clone was counted once. This chain's CDR3 is CASSHKITSGNTIYF. CDR3 bases: TGTGCCAGCAGTCACAAAATTACCTCTGGAAACACCATATATTTT. The chain recombines TRBV2 with TRBJ1-3; D is unclear. The CDR3 runs to 15 residues. Germline-derived CDR1 and CDR2 are SNHLY and FYNNEI. Trimming left V 5 bases short and J 0 bases short, with 11 bases between.

The J gene is TRBJ2-1, the V gene TRBV6-6, with 9 positions matching TRBD2. CDR3 length equals 15 residues. Looked up from germline, CDR1 is MNHNY and CDR2 is SVGAGI (reference sequence). The ends lost 7 bases at V and 5 bases at J; junction bases unmatched: 9. The CDR3 coding sequence is TGTGCCAGCATCGATAGCGGGAGTCCTCACAATGAGCAGTTCTTC. Its translation: CASIDSGSPHNEQFF.

The rearrangement uses TRBV4-1 and TRBJ2-1; no reliable D call. There are 14 residues in the CDR3. The V end was cut by 3 bases, the J end by 4 bases, with 10 bases between. CDR1 and CDR2 (germline): MGHRA, YSYEKL. CDR3: CASSHLADYNEQFF. CDR3 sequence (DNA): TGCGCCAGCAGCCATCTGGCAGATTACAATGAGCAGTTCTTC.

The chain has TRBV5-3 and TRBJ1-1; 8 bases are shared with TRBD1. TRBV5-3 is recorded as an ORF, its role being uncertain. The CDR3 is 14 residues long. The ends lost 7 bases at V and 2 bases at J; junction bases unmatched: 7. The CDR3 loop reads CARLPGQENTEAFF. The CDR3 DNA reads TGTGCCAGACTTCCGGGACAGGAAAACACTGAAGCTTTCTTT.

The V and J genes are TRBV9 and TRBJ2-1; 8 bases match TRBD1. Germline V gene data show CDR1 as SGDLS and CDR2 as YYNGEE. Trimming took 4 bases from V and 6 from J; bases not matched to a gene: 9. This CDR3 comprises 15 residues. CDR3: CASSPGQAPSNEQFF. DNA of the CDR3: TGTGCCAGCAGCCCGGGACAGGCTCCGAGCAATGAGCAGTTCTTC.

The chain is built from TRBV7-2 and TRBJ2-7, with D perhaps TRBD2 (7 bases). The CDR3 sequence is 15 residues long. Germline V CDR1 and CDR2: SGHTA, FQGNSA. Trimming cost V 4 bases and J 1 base, with 14 bases left between them. The CDR3 spells CASSSGEGLSYEQYF. The DNA of the CDR3 is TGTGCCAGCAGCTCAGGGGAGGGCCTGTCCTACGAGCAGTACTTC.

The chain uses TRBV27 and TRBJ2-7; 10 bases agree with TRBD1. CDR1 is MNHEY and CDR2 is SMNVEV in the germline V gene (reference sequence). V was clipped by 6 bases and J by 4 bases; unmatched bases: 3. The CDR3 sequence is 13 residues long. Here the CDR3 reads CASSPGQGYEQYF. The CDR3 nucleotides read TGTGCCAGCAGCCCGGGACAGGGGTACGAGCAGTACTTC.

The chain couples TRBV11-2 to TRBJ1-2, with 8 positions matching TRBD1. Germline CDR1 and CDR2: SGHAT and FQNNGV. Trimming removed 1 base from V and 4 bases from J; junction bases left unmatched: 8. The CDR3 consists of 16 residues. The DNA for the CDR3 is TGTGCCAGCAGCTTAGCCGTCCGGACAGGGTCCTATGGCTACACCTTC. Encoded protein: CASSLAVRTGSYGYTF. The variable domain in full, with the rest retrieved from reference TRBV11-2 and TRBJ1-2, is EAGVAQSPRYKIIEKRQSVAFWCNPISGHATLYWYQQILGQGPKLLIQFQNNGVVDDSQLPKDRFSAERLKGVDSTLKIQPAKLEDSAVYLCASSLAVRTGSYGYTFGSGTRLTVV.

This chain joins TRBV30 and TRBJ2-2; D gene unclear. The germline V gene has CDR1 GTSNPN and CDR2 SVGIG (reference sequence). CDR3 size: 14 residues. The ends were cut back, 0 bases at V and 6 bases at J, with 11 bases in the middle. In nucleotides, the CDR3 is TGTGCCTGGAGTGTACGTTTGGCAGCCGGGGAGCTGTTTTTT. This sequence encodes CAWSVRLAAGELFF.

V gene TRBV7-9 combines with J gene TRBJ1-5; 10 positions match TRBD1. The V and J ends lost 5 bases and 7 bases, in that order; junction bases with no gene match: 14. The CDR3 sequence is 17 residues long. CDR1 and CDR2 (germline): SEHNR, FQNEAQ (reference sequence). The CDR3 sequence is CASSPAGDRGVEQPQHF. The CDR3 coding sequence is TGTGCCAGCAGCCCTGCCGGGGACAGGGGAGTGGAGCAGCCCCAGCATTTT.

V is TRBV13 and J is TRBJ2-7; 7 nucleotides align to TRBD1. Germline assignment: CDR1 PRHDT and CDR2 FYEKMQ (reference sequence). The CDR3 runs 13 residues. Trimming cost V 5 bases and J 3 bases; bases outside gene matches: 4. Here the CDR3 reads CASSTGQSYEQYF. CDR3 coding DNA: TGTGCCAGCAGCACGGGACAGAGCTACGAGCAGTACTTC.

This clone was counted only a few times. V is TRBV6-5 and J is TRBJ1-2; D is unresolved. In germline, CDR1 is MNHEY, CDR2 SVGAGI. The CDR3 is 15 residues long. V lost 2 bases and J 1 base, leaving 11 bases between the germline ends. CDR3 sequence: CASSYLIGVNYGYTF. CDR3 sequence (DNA): TGTGCCAGCAGTTACCTGATCGGAGTTAACTATGGCTACACCTTC.

About this clone: Other DNA sequences in this sample translate to the same CDR3. This chain joins TRBV27 and TRBJ2-3; D is perhaps TRBD1 (5 bases). Germline assignment: CDR1 MNHEY and CDR2 SMNVEV (reference sequence). The CDR3 is made up of 15 amino acids. V lost 5 bases, J lost 1 base, and 13 bases lay in between. CDR3 bases: TGTGCCAGCAGTCCCGGACACCACCGCACAGATACGCAGTATTTT. Its translation: CASSPGHHRTDTQYF.